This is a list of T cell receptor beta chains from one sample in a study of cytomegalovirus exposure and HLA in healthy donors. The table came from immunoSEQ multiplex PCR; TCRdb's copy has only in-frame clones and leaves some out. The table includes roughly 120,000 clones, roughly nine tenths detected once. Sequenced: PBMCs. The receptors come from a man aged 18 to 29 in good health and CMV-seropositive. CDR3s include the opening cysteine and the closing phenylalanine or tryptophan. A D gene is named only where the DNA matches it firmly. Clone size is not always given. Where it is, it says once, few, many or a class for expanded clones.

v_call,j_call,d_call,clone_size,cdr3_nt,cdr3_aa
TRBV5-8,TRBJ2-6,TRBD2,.,TGTGCCAGCAGCCGAAGCGGGGGGCCCTACCTCTCTGGGGCCAACGTCCTGACTTTC,CASSRSGGPYLSGANVLTF
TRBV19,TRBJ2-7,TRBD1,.,TGTGCCAGTAGTATAAGGGACAGGGGAGAAGACTACGAGCAGTACTTC,CASSIRDRGEDYEQYF
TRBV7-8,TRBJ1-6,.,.,TGTGCCAGCAGCCTGACAGCCAGCTCCTATAATTCACCCCTCCACTTT,CASSLTASSYNSPLHF
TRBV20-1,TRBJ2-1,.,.,TGCAGTCCAGGGAGGTGGGGGATCTTC,CSPGRWGIF
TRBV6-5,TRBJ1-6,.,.,TGTGCCAGCAGTTACGGAGGGCAGAATAATTCACCCCTCCACTTT,CASSYGGQNNSPLHF
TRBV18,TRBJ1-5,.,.,TGTGCCAGCTCACCATGGAGGGAGGAGGCAGGTCAGCCCCAGCATTTT,CASSPWREEAGQPQHF
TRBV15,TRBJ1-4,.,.,TGTGCCACCAGCAGAGGGGGTTCGGGGGTGGGAAAACTGTTTTTT,CATSRGGSGVGKLFF
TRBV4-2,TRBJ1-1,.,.,TGTGCCAGCAGCCAGGCCGGGGGGGAGGGCACTGAAGCTTTCTTT,CASSQAGGEGTEAFF
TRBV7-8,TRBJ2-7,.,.,TGTGCCAGCAGCCCTGTGCGAGGCGAGCAGTACTTC,CASSPVRGEQYF
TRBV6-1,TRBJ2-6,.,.,TGTGCCAGCAGTGAAGGGCAGGGGTCCGGGGCCAACGTCCTGACTTTC,CASSEGQGSGANVLTF
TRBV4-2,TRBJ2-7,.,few,TGTGCCAGCAGCCAAGATTTTAGCTACGAGCAGTACTTC,CASSQDFSYEQYF
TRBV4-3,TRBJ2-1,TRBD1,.,TGCGCCAGCAGCGAGAGCCCACAGGGGGACGATGAGCAGTTCTTC,CASSESPQGDDEQFF
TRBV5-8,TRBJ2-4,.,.,TGTGCCGGGGGAGTGGGGGCCGACAAAAACATTCAGTACTTC,CAGGVGADKNIQYF
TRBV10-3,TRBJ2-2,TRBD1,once,TGTGCCATCAGTGACGGGACAGGCACTAGGGGAACCGGGGAGCTGTTTTTT,CAISDGTGTRGTGELFF
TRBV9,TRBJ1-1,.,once,TGTGCCAGCAGCGTAGCTGGGGAGGCCGGGAGAACTGAAGCTTTCTTT,CASSVAGEAGRTEAFF
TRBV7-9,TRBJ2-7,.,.,TGTGCCAGCAGCCCGAGGGTCTCCTACGAGCAGTACTTC,CASSPRVSYEQYF
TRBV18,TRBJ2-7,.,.,TGTGCCAGCTCACCAGGCACAGGGTACTACGAGCAGTACTTC,CASSPGTGYYEQYF
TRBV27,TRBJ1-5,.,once,TGTGCCAGCGGATTCAGGGGCCCCAATCAGCCCCAGCATTTT,CASGFRGPNQPQHF
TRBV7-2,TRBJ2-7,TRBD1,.,TGTGCCAGCAGGGAAGACCGGGACAGGGACGAGCAGTACTTC,CASREDRDRDEQYF
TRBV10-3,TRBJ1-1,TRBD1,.,TGTGCCATCAAATCCGGGGGACAGACAAACACTGAAGCTTTCTTT,CAIKSGGQTNTEAFF
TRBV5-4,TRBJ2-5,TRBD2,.,TGTGCCAGCAGCTCGGGGACTAGTCGTCGAGAGACCCAGTACTTC,CASSSGTSRRETQYF
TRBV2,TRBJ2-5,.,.,TGTGCCAGCAGTGAAGTCAGGGGACGTAGGGAGACCCAGTACTTC,CASSEVRGRRETQYF
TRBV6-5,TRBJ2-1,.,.,TGTGCCAGCAGTTATGCGGGGCCGTTCAATGAGCAGTTCTTC,CASSYAGPFNEQFF
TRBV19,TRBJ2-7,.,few,TGTGCCAGTAGTATAGGGGAGACCTACGAGCAGTACTTC,CASSIGETYEQYF
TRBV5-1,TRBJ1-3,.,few,TGCGCCAGCAGCCCCACGGGGGGGCGCGGAAACACCATATATTTT,CASSPTGGRGNTIYF
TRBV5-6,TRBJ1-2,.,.,TGTGCCAGCAGCCTCGGGATCCGAAATAACTATGGCTACACCTTC,CASSLGIRNNYGYTF
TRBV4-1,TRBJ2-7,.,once,TGCGCCAGCAGCCAAGTGACAGACCAATCCTACGAGCAGTACTTC,CASSQVTDQSYEQYF
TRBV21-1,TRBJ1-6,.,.,TGTGCCAGCAGCAAACCATGGGGCAGGGCCTACTCACCCCTCCACTTT,CASSKPWGRAYSPLHF
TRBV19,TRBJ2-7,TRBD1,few,TGTGCCAGTAGTATGGGGACAGGGATCTACGAGCAGTACTTC,CASSMGTGIYEQYF
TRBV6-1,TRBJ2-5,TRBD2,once,TGTGCCAGCTTAGCGGGGGGGGCCCAAGAGACCCAGTACTTC,CASLAGGAQETQYF
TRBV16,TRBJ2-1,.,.,TGTGCCAGCAGCACCTATAACAATGAGCAGTTCTTC,CASSTYNNEQFF
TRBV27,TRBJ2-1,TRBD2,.,TGTGCCAGCAGTTCACCCTCTCTAGCGGGGGGCTTCAATGAGCAGTTCTTC,CASSSPSLAGGFNEQFF
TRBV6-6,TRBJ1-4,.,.,TGTGCCAGCAGTTATGGGACAACCGAAAAACTGTTTTTT,CASSYGTTEKLFF
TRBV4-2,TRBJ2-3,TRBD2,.,TGTGCCAGCAGCCAAGGGACTAGCGGGGGAACTAGCACAGATACGCAGTATTTT,CASSQGTSGGTSTDTQYF
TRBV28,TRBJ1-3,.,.,TGTGCCAGCAGTTTGTTAGAGGCTGGAAACACCATATATTTT,CASSLLEAGNTIYF
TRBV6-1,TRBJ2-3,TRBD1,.,TGTGCCAGCAGAGGGACAGGGCGAGGGGATACGCAGTATTTT,CASRGTGRGDTQYF
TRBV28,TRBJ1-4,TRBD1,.,TGTGCCAGCAGTTCACCGACAGGGGGCTCGGCAAAACTGTTTTTT,CASSSPTGGSAKLFF
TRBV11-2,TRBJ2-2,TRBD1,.,TGTGCCAGCAGCTCACTGGATGGAGGACAGGGATACGAGCTGTTTTTT,CASSSLDGGQGYELFF
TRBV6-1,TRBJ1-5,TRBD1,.,TGTGCCAGCAGTGAAAGCGGGACAGGGGGTCAGCCCCAGCATTTT,CASSESGTGGQPQHF
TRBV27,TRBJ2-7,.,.,TGTGCCAGCAGTGCGGGACAGAACTACGAGCAGTACTTC,CASSAGQNYEQYF
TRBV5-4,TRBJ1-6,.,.,TGTGCCAGCAGTTATGGACAAGCCTATAATTCACCCCTCCACTTT,CASSYGQAYNSPLHF
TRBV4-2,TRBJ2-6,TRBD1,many,TGTGCCAGCAGCCCCAGACAGGGGGCTGGGGCCAACGTCCTGACTTTC,CASSPRQGAGANVLTF
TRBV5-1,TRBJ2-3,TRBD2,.,TGCGCCAGCAGCTTGGTCTGGCGGGGGGCTACAGATACGCAGTATTTT,CASSLVWRGATDTQYF
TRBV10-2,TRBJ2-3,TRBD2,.,TGCGCCAGCAGTAAACTAGCGGGGGGGACAGATACGCAGTATTTT,CASSKLAGGTDTQYF
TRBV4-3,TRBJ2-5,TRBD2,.,TGCGCCAGCAGCCAAGACATAGGGGGACTAGGGCCTTTGGCCCAGTACTTC,CASSQDIGGLGPLAQYF
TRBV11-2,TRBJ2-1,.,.,TGTGCCAGCAGCTTCGGCAGGGGTCAAAGCTCCTACAATGAGCAGTTCTTC,CASSFGRGQSSYNEQFF
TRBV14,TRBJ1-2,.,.,TGTGCCAGCAGCCAATTGGCAGCTAACTATGGCTACACCTTC,CASSQLAANYGYTF
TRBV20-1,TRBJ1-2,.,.,TGCAGTGCCATCTCAGGGGTTGGCTACACCTTC,CSAISGVGYTF
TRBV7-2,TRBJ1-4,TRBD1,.,TGTGCCAGCAGCCTATGGACAGGGGGGGAAAAACTGTTTTTT,CASSLWTGGEKLFF
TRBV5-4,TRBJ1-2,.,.,TGTGCCAGCAGTTCGTCCCGACAGGCAGACTATGGCTACACCTTC,CASSSSRQADYGYTF
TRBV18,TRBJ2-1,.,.,TGTGCCAGCTCACGACAGAGCACTAACAATGAGCAGTTCTTC,CASSRQSTNNEQFF
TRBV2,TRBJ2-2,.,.,TGTGCCAGCAGTGACAGGGGGAACACCGGGGAGCTGTTTTTT,CASSDRGNTGELFF
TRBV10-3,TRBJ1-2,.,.,TGTGCCATCAGTGAGGTCACTACGAACTATGGCTACACCTTC,CAISEVTTNYGYTF
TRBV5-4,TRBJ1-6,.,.,TGTGCCAGCACCCGAGATAATTCACCCCTCCACTTT,CASTRDNSPLHF
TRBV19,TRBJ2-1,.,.,TGTGCCAGTAGTAAGGCGGGGACGGACTACAATGAGCAGTTCTTC,CASSKAGTDYNEQFF
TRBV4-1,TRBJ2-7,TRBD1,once,TGCGCCAGCAGCCAAGAATACCGACGACAGGGGTCCTACGAGCAGTACTTC,CASSQEYRRQGSYEQYF
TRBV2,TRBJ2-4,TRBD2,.,TGTGCCAGCAGGGGGAGCGGGGGGGCCTTGGTCATTCAGTACTTC,CASRGSGGALVIQYF
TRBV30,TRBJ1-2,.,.,TGTGCCTGGAGTGTAACGGAGGGAGGCTACACCTTC,CAWSVTEGGYTF
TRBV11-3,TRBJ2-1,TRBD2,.,TGTGCCAGCAGCAAAGGGTCGGGACTAGGACGTGTCAATGAGCAGTTCTTC,CASSKGSGLGRVNEQFF